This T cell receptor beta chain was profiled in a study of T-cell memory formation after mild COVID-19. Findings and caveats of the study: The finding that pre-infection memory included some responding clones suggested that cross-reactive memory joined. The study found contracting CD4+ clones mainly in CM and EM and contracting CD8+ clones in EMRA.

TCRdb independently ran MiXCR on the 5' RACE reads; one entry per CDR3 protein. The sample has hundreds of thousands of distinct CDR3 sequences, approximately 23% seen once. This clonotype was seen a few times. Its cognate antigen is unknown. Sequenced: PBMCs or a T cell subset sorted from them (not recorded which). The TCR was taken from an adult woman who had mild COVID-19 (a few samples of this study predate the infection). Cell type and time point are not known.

CDR3 in DNA: TGTGCCACCAGTGATAACCCTGGGACCCCAGATACGCAGTATTTT. As protein: CATSDNPGTPDTQYF. This sequence joins TRBV24-1 and TRBJ2-3; the D gene could be TRBD1 or TRBD2 (5 bases each). Trimming cost V 3 bases and J 4 bases, with 13 bases left between them. This CDR3 has 15 amino acids. Germline values: CDR1 KGHDR, CDR2 SFDVKD.